The rows below give T cell receptor beta chains drawn from one sample of a study of cytomegalovirus exposure and HLA in healthy donors. Sequencing was performed with immunoSEQ multiplex PCR; in TCRdb, only in-frame clones are kept and a portion is missing. The sample lists about 140,000 clones, roughly 77% occurring once. The sequenced material came from PBMCs. The receptors originated from a man aged 35-49 years in good health and CMV-seronegative. Both conserved end residues are part of each CDR3. The D gene is left open where the match is weak. The size of a clone is reported for some rows only, either as once, few or many, or as a class for expanded clones.

j_call clone_size d_call v_call cdr3_nt cdr3_aa
TRBJ2-1 . TRBD2 TRBV19 TGTGCCAGTAGTCCCCGCAGCGGGGGGGAGTACAATGAGCAGTTCTTC CASSPRSGGEYNEQFF
TRBJ2-1 . . TRBV9 TGTGCCAGCAGCGTAGGTCAGTACAATGAGCAGTTCTTC CASSVGQYNEQFF
TRBJ2-1 . TRBD1 TRBV6-6 TGTGCCAGCCGGGACAGGTCCTACTCCTACAATGAGCAGTTCTTC CASRDRSYSYNEQFF
TRBJ1-4 once . TRBV7-2 TGTGCCAGCAGCTTAGGGGGCGCCGGATATGAAAAACTGTTTTTT CASSLGGAGYEKLFF
TRBJ1-3 . . TRBV7-3 TGTCGTTTAGTTTCGGAGGCCCCCTCTGGAAACACCATATATTTT CRLVSEAPSGNTIYF
TRBJ2-3 . TRBD2 TRBV28 TGTGCCAGCAGTTCTACTAGCGGGGGGTCCACAGATACGCAGTATTTT CASSSTSGGSTDTQYF
TRBJ1-6 . . TRBV5-8 TGTGCCAGCAGCTTGCGCGGTCCACCCCTCCACTTT CASSLRGPPLHF
TRBJ1-1 few TRBD1 TRBV2 TGTGCCAGTTTGTTTGACAGGGGGAACACTGAAGCTTTCTTT CASLFDRGNTEAFF
TRBJ1-2 many . TRBV6-1 TGTGCCAGCGCAATGAGACAAGACTATGGCTACACCTTC CASAMRQDYGYTF
TRBJ1-5 . . TRBV6-6 TGTGCCAGCAGTCCCGTTGAGCGCAATCAGCCCCAGCATTTT CASSPVERNQPQHF
TRBJ1-1 . . TRBV7-2 TGTGCCAGCAGCTTACTCGCAGGTCCTGAAGCTTTCTTT CASSLLAGPEAFF
TRBJ2-7 . . TRBV9 TGTGCCAGCAGCGTAGGACACTCACCCTACGAGCAGTACTTC CASSVGHSPYEQYF
TRBJ2-7 . . TRBV28 TGTGCCTCGACCGACTATAGGGACGAGCAGTACTTC CASTDYRDEQYF
TRBJ1-6 few TRBD1 TRBV6-1 TGTGCCAGCAGACAGGGGAGCTCCTATAATTCACCCCTCCACTTT CASRQGSSYNSPLHF
TRBJ1-1 few . TRBV2 TGTGCCAGCTTCGAACAGCCTGAAGCTTTCTTT CASFEQPEAFF
TRBJ1-3 . . TRBV28 TGTGCCAGCAGTTTCAGGGTTCCAGGTTATCCTGGAAACACCATATATTTT CASSFRVPGYPGNTIYF
TRBJ2-7 . TRBD2 TRBV2 TGTGCCAGCACTGAAGAGAGAGCAGCGGGATCCTACGAGCAGTACTTC CASTEERAAGSYEQYF
TRBJ1-2 few . TRBV1 TGCACCAGCAGCAGGGATCGGGGCTATGGCTACACCTTC CTSSRDRGYGYTF
TRBJ2-5 . . TRBV6-1 TGTGCCAGCAGCCCACGGGAGACCCAGTACTTC CASSPRETQYF
TRBJ2-5 . TRBD2 TRBV7-3 TGTGCCAGCAGCTTAGGCAGCGGGGGGGCCCACCAAGAGACCCAGTACTTC CASSLGSGGAHQETQYF
TRBJ1-5 . . TRBV19 TGTGCCAGTAGTATCTTGCAGGGTGGGGATCAGCCCCAGCATTTT CASSILQGGDQPQHF
TRBJ1-2 . . TRBV27 TGTGCCAGCAGTCCCCGGCCGGACATATTCCGTGGCTACACCTTC CASSPRPDIFRGYTF
TRBJ2-7 once . TRBV7-2 TGTGCCAGCAGCCCTAGATGGAGCTCCTACGAGCAGTACTTC CASSPRWSSYEQYF
TRBJ2-1 . . TRBV27 TGTGCCAGCCGGGACTTCAACTCCTACAATGAGCAGTTCTTC CASRDFNSYNEQFF
TRBJ1-2 . TRBD1 TRBV5-4 TGTGCCAGCAGTCCTGGACAGGGGGGCTATGGCTACACCTTC CASSPGQGGYGYTF
TRBJ1-1 . . TRBV5-1 TGCGCCAGCAGCTTAGACGGGGAGAGGACTGAAGCTTTCTTT CASSLDGERTEAFF
TRBJ1-2 . . TRBV2 TGTGCCAGCAGCCGGGACATAGCTAACTATGGCTACACCTTC CASSRDIANYGYTF
TRBJ1-1 . . TRBV7-8 TGTGCCAGCAGCTGGGATGGCGGGCGGGGCACTGAAGCTTTCTTT CASSWDGGRGTEAFF
TRBJ2-7 once TRBD1 TRBV2 TGTGCCAGCAGTGGCCTAGGACAGGGCTCCTACGAGCAGTACTTC CASSGLGQGSYEQYF
TRBJ2-7 . . TRBV11-1 TGTGCCAGCAGCTCGGGGGTAAGGGACGAGCAGTACTTC CASSSGVRDEQYF
TRBJ2-7 . TRBD1 TRBV14 TGTGCCAGCAGCCAAGAAGAGGGGGCAAAACAGTACTTC CASSQEEGAKQYF
TRBJ2-2 . . TRBV11-3 TGTGCCAGCAGCTTATGGAGCACCGGGGAGCTGTTTTTT CASSLWSTGELFF
TRBJ2-2 once . TRBV5-1 TGCGCCAGCAGCAGCCAGGGTCCCGGGGAGCTGTTTTTT CASSSQGPGELFF
TRBJ1-1 few TRBD1 TRBV29-1 TGCAGCGGACAGGGGGGCAACACTGAAGCTTTCTTT CSGQGGNTEAFF
TRBJ2-3 . . TRBV5-4 TGTGCCAGCAGCTTAGGGGACACAGATACGCAGTATTTT CASSLGDTDTQYF
TRBJ2-2 . . TRBV7-2 TGTGCCAGCAGCCTATACGCTACCGGAGCGAACACCGGGGAGCTGTTTTTT CASSLYATGANTGELFF
TRBJ1-2 . . TRBV18 TGTGCCAGCTCACCCGGCCGTCGGGAATATGGCTACACCTTC CASSPGRREYGYTF
TRBJ2-6 . TRBD1 TRBV7-8 TGTGCCAGCAGGTCGGGACAGGGTCGCTCTGGGGCCAACGTCCTGACTTTC CASRSGQGRSGANVLTF